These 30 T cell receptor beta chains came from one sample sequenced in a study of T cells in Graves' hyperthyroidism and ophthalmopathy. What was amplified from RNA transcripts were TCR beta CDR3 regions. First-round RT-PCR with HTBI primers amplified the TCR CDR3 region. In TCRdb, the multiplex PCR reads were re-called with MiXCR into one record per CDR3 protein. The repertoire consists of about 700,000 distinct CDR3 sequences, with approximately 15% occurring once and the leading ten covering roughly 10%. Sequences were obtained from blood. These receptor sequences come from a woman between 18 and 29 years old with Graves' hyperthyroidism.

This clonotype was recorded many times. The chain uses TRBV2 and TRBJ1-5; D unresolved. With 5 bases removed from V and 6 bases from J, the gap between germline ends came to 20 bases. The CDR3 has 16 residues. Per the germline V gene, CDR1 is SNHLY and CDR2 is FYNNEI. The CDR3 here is CASSPHPPSPGQPQHF. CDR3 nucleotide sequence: TGTGCCAGCAGTCCCCACCCACCTTCGCCGGGTCAGCCCCAGCATTTT.

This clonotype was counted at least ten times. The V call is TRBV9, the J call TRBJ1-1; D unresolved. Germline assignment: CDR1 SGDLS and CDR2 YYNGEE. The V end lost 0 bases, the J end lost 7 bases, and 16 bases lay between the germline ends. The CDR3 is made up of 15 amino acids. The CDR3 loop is CASSVDLGRGSEAFF. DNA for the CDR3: TGTGCCAGCAGCGTAGACCTAGGTCGAGGCAGTGAAGCTTTCTTT.

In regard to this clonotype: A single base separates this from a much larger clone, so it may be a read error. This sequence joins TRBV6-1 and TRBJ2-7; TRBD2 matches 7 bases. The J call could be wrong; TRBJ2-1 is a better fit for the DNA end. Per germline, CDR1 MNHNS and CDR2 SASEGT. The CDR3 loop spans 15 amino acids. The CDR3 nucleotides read TGTGCCAGCAGTCTGGGGACGACTAGCTCCTACGAGCAGTTCTTC. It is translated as CASSLGTTSSYEQFF.

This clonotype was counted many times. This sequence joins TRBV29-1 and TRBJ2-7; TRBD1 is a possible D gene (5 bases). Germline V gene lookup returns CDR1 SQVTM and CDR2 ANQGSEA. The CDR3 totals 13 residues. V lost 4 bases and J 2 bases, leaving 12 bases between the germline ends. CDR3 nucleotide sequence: TGCAGCGTTGCAGGGCAGGGCGCCTACGAGCAGTACTTC. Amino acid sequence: CSVAGQGAYEQYF.

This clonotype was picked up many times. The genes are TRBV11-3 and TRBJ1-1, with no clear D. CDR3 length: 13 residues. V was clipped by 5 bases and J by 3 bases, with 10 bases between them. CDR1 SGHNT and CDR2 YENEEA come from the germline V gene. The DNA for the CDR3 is TGTGCCAGCAGCCAGTGGGGTGACACTGAAGCTTTCTTT. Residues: CASSQWGDTEAFF.

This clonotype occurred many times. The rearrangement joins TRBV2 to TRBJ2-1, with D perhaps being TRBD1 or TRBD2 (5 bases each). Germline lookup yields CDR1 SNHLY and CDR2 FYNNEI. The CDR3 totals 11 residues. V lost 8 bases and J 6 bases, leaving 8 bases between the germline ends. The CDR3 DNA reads TGTGCCAGCTGGGGACCCAATGAGCAGTTCTTC. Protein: CASWGPNEQFF.

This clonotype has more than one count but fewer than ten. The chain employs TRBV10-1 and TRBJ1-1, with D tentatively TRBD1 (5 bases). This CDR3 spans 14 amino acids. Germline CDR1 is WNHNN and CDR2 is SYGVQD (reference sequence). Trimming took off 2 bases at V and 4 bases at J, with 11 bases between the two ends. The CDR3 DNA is TGCGCCAGCAGTGAGGACAGACTTCCCACTGAAGCTTTCTTT. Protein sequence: CASSEDRLPTEAFF.

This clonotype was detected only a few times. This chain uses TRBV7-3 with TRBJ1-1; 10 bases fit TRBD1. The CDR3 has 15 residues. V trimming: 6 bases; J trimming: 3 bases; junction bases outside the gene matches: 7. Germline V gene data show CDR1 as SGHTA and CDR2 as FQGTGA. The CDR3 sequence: CASSYTGTGDTEAFF. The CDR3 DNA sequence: TGTGCCAGCAGTTACACCGGGACAGGGGACACTGAAGCTTTCTTT.

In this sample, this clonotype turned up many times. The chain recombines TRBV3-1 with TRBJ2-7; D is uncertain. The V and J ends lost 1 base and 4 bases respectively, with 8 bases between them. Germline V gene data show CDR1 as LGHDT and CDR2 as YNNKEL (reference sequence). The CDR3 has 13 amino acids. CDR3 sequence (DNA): TGTGCCAGCAGCCAAGGGAAGGTGTACGAGCAGTACTTC. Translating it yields CASSQGKVYEQYF.

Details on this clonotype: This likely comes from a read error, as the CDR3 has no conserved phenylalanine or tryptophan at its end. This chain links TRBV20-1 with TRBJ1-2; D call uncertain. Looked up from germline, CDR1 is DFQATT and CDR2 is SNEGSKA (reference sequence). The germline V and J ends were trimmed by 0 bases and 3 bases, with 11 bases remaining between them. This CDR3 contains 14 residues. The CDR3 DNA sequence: TGCAGTGCTAGAGATTTAGGTTCCTACTATGGCTACACCATC. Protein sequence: CSARDLGSYYGYTI.

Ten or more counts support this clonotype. CDR3 region: CASKIPGQGTDTQYF. DNA for the CDR3: TGTGCCAGCAAAATTCCAGGGCAGGGCACAGATACGCAGTATTTT. The chain carries TRBV28 and TRBJ2-3; possible D gene TRBD1, 5 bases. Trimming stripped 7 bases from V and 1 base from J, with 15 bases between. Per germline, CDR1 MDHEN and CDR2 SYDVKM. The CDR3 consists of 15 residues.

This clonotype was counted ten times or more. CDR3 amino acids: CAWSVRLAGDEQFF. The CDR3 nucleotides read TGTGCCTGGAGTGTACGACTAGCGGGAGATGAGCAGTTCTTC. The chain combines TRBV30 with TRBJ2-1; TRBD2 matches 12 bases. Germline CDR1 reads GTSNPN; CDR2 reads SVGIG (reference sequence). After removal of 0 bases from V and 8 bases from J, the junction contained 2 bases not matched to a gene. The CDR3 covers 14 residues.

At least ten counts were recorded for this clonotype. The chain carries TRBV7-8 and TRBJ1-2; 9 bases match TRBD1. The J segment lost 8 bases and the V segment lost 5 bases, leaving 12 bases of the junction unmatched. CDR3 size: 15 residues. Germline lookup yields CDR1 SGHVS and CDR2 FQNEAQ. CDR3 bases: TGTGCCAGCAGCGTCACAACAGGGGGCGCCTGGGGCTACACCTTC. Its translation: CASSVTTGGAWGYTF. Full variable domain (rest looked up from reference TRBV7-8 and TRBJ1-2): GAGVSQSPRYKVAKRGQDVALRCDPISGHVSLFWYQQALGQGPEFLTYFQNEAQLDKSGLPSDRFFAERPEGSVSTLKIQRTQQEDSAVYLCASSVTTGGAWGYTFGSGTRLTVV.

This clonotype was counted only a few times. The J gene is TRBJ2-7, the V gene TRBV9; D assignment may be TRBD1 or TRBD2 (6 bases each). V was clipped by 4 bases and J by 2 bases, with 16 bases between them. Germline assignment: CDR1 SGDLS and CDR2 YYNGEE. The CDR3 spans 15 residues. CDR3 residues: CASSKGGGVAYEQYF. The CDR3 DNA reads TGTGCCAGCAGCAAAGGGGGAGGTGTAGCCTACGAGCAGTACTTC.

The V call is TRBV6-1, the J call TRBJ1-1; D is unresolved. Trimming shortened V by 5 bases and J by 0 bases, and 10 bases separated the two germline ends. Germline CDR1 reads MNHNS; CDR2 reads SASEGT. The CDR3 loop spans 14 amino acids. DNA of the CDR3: TGTGCCAGCAGTTGGCAGGCGATGAACACTGAAGCTTTCTTT. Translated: CASSWQAMNTEAFF.

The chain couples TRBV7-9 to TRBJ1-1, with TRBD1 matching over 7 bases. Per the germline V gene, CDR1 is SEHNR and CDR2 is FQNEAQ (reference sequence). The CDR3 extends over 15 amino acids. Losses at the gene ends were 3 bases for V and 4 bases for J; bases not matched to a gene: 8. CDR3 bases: TGTGCCAGCAGCTTGGAGGGGGCGAGGCGCACTGAAGCTTTCTTT. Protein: CASSLEGARRTEAFF.

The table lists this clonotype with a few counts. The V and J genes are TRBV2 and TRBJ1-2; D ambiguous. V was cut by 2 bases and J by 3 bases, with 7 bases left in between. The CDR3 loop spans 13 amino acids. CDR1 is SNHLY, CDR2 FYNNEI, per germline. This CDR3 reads CASSEPEDYGYTF. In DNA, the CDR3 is TGTGCCAGCAGTGAACCGGAGGACTATGGCTACACCTTC.

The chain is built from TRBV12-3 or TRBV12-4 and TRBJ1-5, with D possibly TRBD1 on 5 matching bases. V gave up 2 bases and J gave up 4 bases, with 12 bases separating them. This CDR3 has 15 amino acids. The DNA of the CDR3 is TGTGCCAGCAGTTTATGGGACTTGGGGAATCAGCCCCAGCATTTT. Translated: CASSLWDLGNQPQHF.

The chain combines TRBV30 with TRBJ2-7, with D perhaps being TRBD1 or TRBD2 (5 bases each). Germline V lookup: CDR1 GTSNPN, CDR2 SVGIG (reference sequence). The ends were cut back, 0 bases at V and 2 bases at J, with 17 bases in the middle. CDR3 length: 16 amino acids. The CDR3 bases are TGTGCCTGGAGTGTACCAGGGAGCAGGCCCCCCTACGAGCAGTACTTC. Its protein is CAWSVPGSRPPYEQYF.

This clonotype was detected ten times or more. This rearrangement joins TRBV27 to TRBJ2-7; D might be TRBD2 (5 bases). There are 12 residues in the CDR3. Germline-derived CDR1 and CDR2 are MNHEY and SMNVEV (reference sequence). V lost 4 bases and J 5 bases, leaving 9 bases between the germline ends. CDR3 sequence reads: CASSSNGDEQYF. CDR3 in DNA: TGTGCCAGCAGTTCCAACGGGGACGAGCAGTACTTC.

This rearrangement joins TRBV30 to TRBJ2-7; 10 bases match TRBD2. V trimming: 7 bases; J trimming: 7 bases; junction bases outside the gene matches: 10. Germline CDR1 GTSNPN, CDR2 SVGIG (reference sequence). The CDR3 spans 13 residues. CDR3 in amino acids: CASCLAGAREQYF. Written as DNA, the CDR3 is TGTGCCTCCTGCCTAGCGGGAGCTCGGGAGCAGTACTTC. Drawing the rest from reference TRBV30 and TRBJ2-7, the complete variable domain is SQTIHQWPATLVQPVGSPLSLECTVEGTSNPNLYWYRQAAGRGLQLLFYSVGIGQISSEVPQNLSASRPQDRQFILSSKKLLLSDSGFYLCASCLAGAREQYFGPGTRLTVT.

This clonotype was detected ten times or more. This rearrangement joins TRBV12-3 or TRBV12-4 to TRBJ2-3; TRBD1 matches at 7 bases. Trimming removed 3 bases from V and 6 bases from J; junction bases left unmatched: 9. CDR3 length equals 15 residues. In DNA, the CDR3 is TGTGCCAGCAGTTTCCCTGGCAGGGGGATCGATACGCAGTATTTT. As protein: CASSFPGRGIDTQYF.

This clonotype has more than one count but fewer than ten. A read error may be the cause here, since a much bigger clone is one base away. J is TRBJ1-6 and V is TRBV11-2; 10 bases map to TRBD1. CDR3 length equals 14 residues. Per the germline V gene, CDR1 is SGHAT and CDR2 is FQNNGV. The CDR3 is CASSYRDRGTPLRF. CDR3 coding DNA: TGTGCCAGCAGCTACCGGGACAGGGGTACACCCCTCCGCTTT. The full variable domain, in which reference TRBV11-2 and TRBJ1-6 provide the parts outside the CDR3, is EAGVAQSPRYKIIEKRQSVAFWCNPISGHATLYWYQQILGQGPKLLIQFQNNGVVDDSQLPKDRFSAERLKGVDSTLKIQPAKLEDSAVYLCASSYRDRGTPLRFGNGTRLTVT.

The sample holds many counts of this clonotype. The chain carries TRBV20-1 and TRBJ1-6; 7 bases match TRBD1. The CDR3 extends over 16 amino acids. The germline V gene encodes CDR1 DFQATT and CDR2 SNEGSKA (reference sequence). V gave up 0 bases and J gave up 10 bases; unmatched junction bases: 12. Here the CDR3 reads CSARDRRQGIRSPLHF. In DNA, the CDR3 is TGCAGTGCTAGAGATCGGAGACAGGGAATTCGATCACCCCTCCACTTT.

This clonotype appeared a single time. CDR3 protein: CASLAGAPGELFF. Here the CDR3 DNA reads TGTGCCAGCCTAGCGGGAGCCCCCGGGGAGCTGTTTTTT. The chain is built from TRBV19 and TRBJ2-2; 10 bases line up with TRBD2. With 9 bases clipped from V and 6 bases from J, the junction kept 4 bases outside the gene matches. Germline CDR1 is LNHDA and CDR2 is SQIVND (reference sequence). This CDR3 is 13 amino acids long.

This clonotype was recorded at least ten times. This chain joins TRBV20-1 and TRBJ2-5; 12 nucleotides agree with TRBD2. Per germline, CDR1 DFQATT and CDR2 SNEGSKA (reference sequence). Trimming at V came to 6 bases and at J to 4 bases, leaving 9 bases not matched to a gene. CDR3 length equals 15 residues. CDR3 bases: TGCAGTGCATTCACCGGGACTAGCGGGCGAGAGACCCAGTACTTC. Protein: CSAFTGTSGRETQYF.

The CDR3 DNA follows: TGTGCCAGCAGTTTTCTTGGTAGCGGGGGGGAGCTGTTTTTT. Its translation is CASSFLGSGGELFF. The V gene is TRBV6-5, the J gene TRBJ2-2, with TRBD2 matching 7 bases. This CDR3 comprises 14 residues. V dropped 4 bases and J dropped 8; count of bases not matched to a gene: 7. Germline loops: CDR1 MNHEY, CDR2 SVGAGI.

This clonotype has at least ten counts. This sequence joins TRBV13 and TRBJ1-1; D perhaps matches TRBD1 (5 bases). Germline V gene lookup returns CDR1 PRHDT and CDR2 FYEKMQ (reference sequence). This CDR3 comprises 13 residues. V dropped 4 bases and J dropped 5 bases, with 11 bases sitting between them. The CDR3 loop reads CASSSWGGTEAFF. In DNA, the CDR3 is TGTGCCAGCAGCTCCTGGGGGGGAACTGAAGCTTTCTTT.

CDR3 sequence: CASSASETGLETQYF. CDR3 DNA sequence: TGTGCCAGCAGTGCGAGCGAGACTGGCCTCGAGACCCAGTACTTC. V and J are TRBV6-1 and TRBJ2-5; D call uncertain. Trimming removed 4 bases from V and 5 bases from J, with 17 bases in between. Germline CDR1 and CDR2: MNHNS and SASEGT. The CDR3 runs to 15 residues.

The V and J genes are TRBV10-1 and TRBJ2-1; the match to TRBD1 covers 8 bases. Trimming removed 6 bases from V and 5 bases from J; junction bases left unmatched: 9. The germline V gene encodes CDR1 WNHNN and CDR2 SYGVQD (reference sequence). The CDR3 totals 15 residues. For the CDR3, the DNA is TGCGCCAGCAGAGCCGGGACAGGAATAAACAATGAGCAGTTCTTC. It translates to CASRAGTGINNEQFF.